This TCR beta chain comes out of a study of cytomegalovirus exposure and HLA in healthy donors. Study-level findings and limits: TCR beta sequences numbering some 17,000 were associated with HLA alleles at 0.05 false discovery rate in a later analysis. A later analysis by the authors found several of the most significant clusters apparently linked to common viral pathogens. CMV serostatus was the only immune exposure information that was available. Later on, an analysis showed TCR association rates differing by HLA locus, with DRB1 the most and HLA-C the fewest.

Comments on this clone: The target antigen is unknown.

The PCR used 60 Vbeta and 13 Jbeta primers. Sequenced by immunoSEQ multiplex PCR; TCRdb stores in-frame clones only, minus some. This sample has about 200,000 clones, with 75% to 90% found just once. Trimming shortened V by 6 bases and J by 4 bases, and 16 bases separated the two germline ends. The CDR3 spans 14 residues. Germline V lookup: CDR1 SGHRS, CDR2 YFSETQ. What was sequenced was PBMCs. The sequence was collected from a woman aged 25-40 years in good health and CMV-seronegative. V and J are TRBV5-1 and TRBJ2-5; D possibly corresponds to TRBD1 (6 bases). The CDR3 coding sequence is TGCGCCAGCACCCGACAGGCAAGGGGAGAGACCCAGTACTTC. This encodes CASTRQARGETQYF. The full variable domain, completed using reference TRBV5-1 and TRBJ2-5, is KAGVTQTPRYLIKTRGQQVTLSCSPISGHRSVSWYQQTPGQGLQFLFEYFSETQRNKGNFPGRFSGRQFSNSRSEMNVSTLELGDSALYLCASTRQARGETQYFGPGTRLLVL.